This TCR beta chain was recovered during a study of cytomegalovirus exposure and HLA in healthy donors. Germline V gives CDR1 MDHEN, CDR2 SYDVKM. The CDR3 spans 15 residues. V was clipped by 2 bases and J by 2 bases; unmatched bases: 3. Data came from immunoSEQ multiplex PCR; TCRdb stores just in-frame clones and leaves some out. The table includes 200,000 or so clones, just over 85% detected once. The specimen sequenced was PBMCs. The rearrangement links TRBV28 to TRBJ1-5; 7 positions match TRBD1. This clonotype was obtained from a woman aged 18-29 years in good health and CMV-seronegative. CDR3 nucleotide sequence: TGTGCCAGCAGTTTAAGGGGGCCAGGCAATCAGCCCCAGCATTTT. Translating gives CASSLRGPGNQPQHF. Together with reference TRBV28 and TRBJ1-5, the CDR3 gives the full variable domain: DVKVTQSSRYLVKRTGEKVFLECVQDMDHENMFWYRQDPGLGLRLIYFSYDVKMKEKGDIPEGYSVSREKKERFSLILESASTNQTSMYLCASSLRGPGNQPQHFGDGTRLSIL.